The text below deals with one TCR beta chain. This clone's antigen is unknown. Base quality data are lacking; no much larger clone is found one base away. All of the isolated RNA was reverse transcribed with the High Capacity cDNA Reverse Transcription Kit, so expressed TCRB transcripts were sequenced. Naive, central memory and regulatory T cell samples underwent deep immunoSEQ sequencing, averaging roughly 3.3 million total reads per sample. Sorted cells were lysed in RLT buffer, and RNA was extracted using DNase-treated RNeasy Micro or Mini kits according to cell number. To prevent cross-contamination, each cell subset was processed individually, whereas patient and healthy donor samples were processed jointly. Using the immunoSEQ multiplex PCR, TCRB sequences were amplified from cDNA into 87-bp fragments spanning the CDR3 region. Sequencing of the amplicons was performed on the Illumina HiSeq platform. Processing in the source paper ran as follows. Synthetic template baselines were used to correct PCR bias computationally, reads within Hamming distance 2 were collapsed together, and singletons that could not be merged were discarded. Reads were aligned against IMGT so that V, D and J genes, CDR3 length and insertions or deletions at six rearrangement sites could be assigned. Within each subset, clonotype counts were normalized to the number of sorted cells before true diversity and Gini coefficients were calculated with the tcR R package. The overlap coefficient, calculated on TCRB nucleotide sequences, was used to measure repertoire sharing. Out-of-frame TCRB sequences from naive cells were analyzed as a proxy for the pre-selection repertoire. Entries here come from immuneACCESS through TCRdb and include only in-frame sequences with V and J called. Some clones fail to appear in such tables; in the studies checked, an unresolved V gene covers under half of the shortfall, and the cause of the remainder is unknown. From that table come the V and J calls and clone size; the DNA was used to work out D and trimming. The sample yields about 740,000 clones; roughly 12% were counted once. In total, the top ten clones hold approximately 0.022% of the sample.

Relative to germline, V is missing 5 bases and J is missing 1 base, with 3 bases of the junction outside any gene match. CDR1 and CDR2, per the germline V gene, are KGHSH and LQKENI. Spanning cysteine to phenylalanine, the CDR3 consists of 14 amino acids. Only the CDR3 DNA stays, 42 bases, in frame from base 1. Each donor gave one peripheral blood draw, around 100 mL on average, collected into heparinised tubes. Using a panel that included CD45RO, CCR7, CD25, CD127, CD95 and CD27, naive, central memory, regulatory and stem cell-like memory CD4+ T cells were sorted on a BD FACSAria II. Every sorted population had a purity above 95%. PBMCs were isolated right away by Lymphoprep density gradient centrifugation and were stained directly, without culture. Samples were stained and sorted in pairs, with one healthy donor and one patient per experiment, so that batch effects were minimized. This sample is drawn from a study of beta chain features in type 1 diabetes (dated by TCRdb to the late 2010s). Regarding the complete study: Patients and healthy donors did not differ in mean age, gender distribution, total cell number or subset yield. Across all samples, some 110,000,000 sorted cells were examined, and cell number per subset correlated strongly with RNA yield. The study compared TCRB repertoires of sorted circulating CD4+ T cell subsets between recently diagnosed type 1 diabetes patients and matched healthy donors. Naive and central memory subsets were obtained from all 30 or so donors, but regulatory and stem cell-like memory subsets were isolated from only 8 patients and roughly 8 healthy donors.

Study-wide conclusions, independent of this receptor: PCR may preferentially amplify shorter templates, but because patient and control samples were amplified and corrected together, any resulting skew would affect both groups equally. Because cDNA was sequenced instead of genomic DNA, highly expressing activated cells could be over-represented, though the groups showed no difference in activation or CD3 levels. HLA sub-analyses involved small numbers of individuals, so any influence of HLA type on TCRB rearrangement remained unresolved. Fewer insertions and more nucleotide deletions at VDJ recombination sites were observed in patients with type 1 diabetes, implying thymic rearrangement abnormalities. Naive, central memory and regulatory TCRB repertoires appeared more similar among patients than among healthy donors. Type 1 diabetes patients showed a moderate but significant shortening of TCRB CDR3 length in all four CD4+ subsets.

This sequence uses TRBV18 and TRBJ1-1, and TRBD1 matches 8 of the central bases. The origin of this receptor is a man between 18 and 35 years old with type 1 diabetes. What was sequenced was naive CD4+ T cells from blood. The cell subset or site tag for this specimen amounts to: true naive CD4+ T cells. The DNA sequence is as follows: TGTGCCAGCTCAAACGGACAGGGGAACACTGAAGCTTTCTTT. This gives the protein CASSNGQGNTEAFF.